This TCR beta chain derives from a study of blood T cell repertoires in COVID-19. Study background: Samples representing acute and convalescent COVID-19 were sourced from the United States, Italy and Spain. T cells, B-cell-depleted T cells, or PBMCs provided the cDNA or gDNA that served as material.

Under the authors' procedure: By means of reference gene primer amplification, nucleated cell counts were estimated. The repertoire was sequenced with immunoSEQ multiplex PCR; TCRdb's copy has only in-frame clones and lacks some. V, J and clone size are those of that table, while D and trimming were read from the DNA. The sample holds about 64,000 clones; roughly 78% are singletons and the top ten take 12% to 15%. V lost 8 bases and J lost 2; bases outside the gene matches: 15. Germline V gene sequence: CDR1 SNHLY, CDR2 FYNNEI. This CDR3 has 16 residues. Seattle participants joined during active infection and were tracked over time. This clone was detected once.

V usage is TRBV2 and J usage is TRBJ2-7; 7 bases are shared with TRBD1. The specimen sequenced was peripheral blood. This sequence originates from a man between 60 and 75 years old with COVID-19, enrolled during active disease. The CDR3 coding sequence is TGTGCCAGCCTAGGGACCCGGGGACAGAGAACCTACGAGCAGTACTTC. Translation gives CASLGTRGQRTYEQYF.